The 13 T cell receptor beta chains below come from one sample, sequenced in a study of human T cells and chemical hapten exposure. Each CDR3 protein is one row after TCRdb ran MiXCR on the RACE reads. The table includes 100,000 or so distinct CDR3 sequences, approximately 8.6% detected once. Time point here: patch test 2, 6 weeks after DPC sensitization. Treatment described: therapeutic diphenylcyclopropenone sensitization with weekly scalp DPC. The sequenced sample was whole blood, obtained in connection with sensitization to the hapten diphenylcyclopropenone (DPC). The receptors here all came from a middle-aged woman with alopecia areata. Some clones in this sample may be carry-over from other donors' samples.

This clonotype was observed at least ten times. The gene calls are TRBV3-1 and TRBJ2-2; 9 bases align to TRBD1. Germline V gives CDR1 LGHDT, CDR2 YNNKEL (reference sequence). The J segment lost 7 bases and the V segment lost 4 bases, leaving 7 bases of the junction unmatched. CDR3 length: 15 amino acids. The CDR3 coding sequence is TGTGCCAGCAGCCCGGGACAGGGTGAAGTCGGGGAGCTGTTTTTT. Its translation: CASSPGQGEVGELFF.

This clonotype was seen repeatedly, ten times or more. The genes are TRBV18 and TRBJ1-2, with no clear D. CDR3 length: 14 amino acids. Germline V gene sequence: CDR1 KGHSH, CDR2 LQKENI. V lost 2 bases to trimming and J lost 4 bases, with 11 bases between them. CDR3 in DNA: TGTGCCAGCTCACCAATGTCGGATAGCTATGGCTACACCTTC. As protein: CASSPMSDSYGYTF.

This clonotype was counted ten times or more. The rearrangement uses TRBV29-1 and TRBJ1-2, with D hard to call. The CDR3 consists of 15 residues. The germline V gene has CDR1 SQVTM and CDR2 ANQGSEA. V lost 0 bases and J lost 0, with 11 bases in between. This CDR3 reads CSVEDRNTPNYGYTF. In nucleotides, the CDR3 is TGCAGCGTTGAAGATCGGAACACTCCTAACTATGGCTACACCTTC.

Many counts were recorded for this clonotype. V gene TRBV2 combines with J gene TRBJ1-1; no reliable D call. Germline CDR1 reads SNHLY; CDR2 reads FYNNEI. This CDR3 comprises 14 residues. V was trimmed by 5 bases and J by 1 base, leaving 11 bases between them. The CDR3 DNA reads TGTGCCAGCAGTCTCCTGGGAGGGAACACTGAAGCTTTCTTT. Translation gives CASSLLGGNTEAFF.

In its sample, this clonotype was seen many times. V is TRBV12-3 or TRBV12-4 and J is TRBJ1-3, with 7 bases that match TRBD1. The CDR3 consists of 13 residues. The V gene end was trimmed by 4 bases and the J gene end by 8 bases; junction bases not matched to a gene: 5. The CDR3 sequence: CASSSRGGYTIYF. Written as DNA, the CDR3 is TGTGCCAGCAGTTCCAGGGGGGGTTACACCATATATTTT.

The rearrangement uses TRBV5-6 and TRBJ2-7; D is unresolved. This CDR3 is 14 amino acids long. V lost 1 base to trimming and J lost 3 bases, with 11 bases between them. Germline loops: CDR1 SGHDT, CDR2 YYEEEE. The CDR3 is CASSLRNPYYEQYF. For the CDR3, the DNA is TGTGCCAGCAGCTTGAGGAACCCATACTACGAGCAGTACTTC.

V gene TRBV7-9 combines with J gene TRBJ2-7; D is unresolved. From germline, CDR1 is SEHNR and CDR2 FQNEAQ (reference sequence). The CDR3 consists of 12 residues. Trimming left V 5 bases short and J 3 bases short, with 8 bases between. Here the CDR3 reads CASSRSNYEQYF. The CDR3 nucleotides read TGTGCCAGCAGCCGTAGCAACTACGAGCAGTACTTC.

The table lists this clonotype with many counts. An end of the junction differs from the germline gene, which may be a read error. The chain joins TRBV15 to TRBJ1-1; TRBD1 might be the D (5 bases). CDR1 and CDR2 (germline): LNHNV, YYDKDF (reference sequence). The CDR3 is 12 amino acids. This CDR3 reads CATSRDRMQGLF. CDR3 DNA: TGTGCCACCAGCAGAGATCGGATGCAGGGTCTCTTT.

This clonotype appeared many times. The chain links TRBV7-2 to TRBJ2-7; 7 nucleotides agree with TRBD2. The CDR3 runs to 11 residues. Germline CDR1 reads SGHTA; CDR2 reads FQGNSA. Trimming cost V 8 bases and J 3 bases; bases outside gene matches: 1. The CDR3 loop is CASGRDYEQYF. The CDR3 DNA sequence: TGTGCCAGCGGGAGGGACTACGAGCAGTACTTC.

Ten or more counts support this clonotype. CDR3 sequence (DNA): TGTGCCAGCAGCTTGTTTCCACAGTCTGAAGCTTTCTTT. This sequence encodes CASSLFPQSEAFF. The chain couples TRBV5-8 to TRBJ1-1; D unresolved. The CDR3 contains 13 residues. The V gene's germline CDR1 is SGHTS and CDR2 YDEGEE. With 1 base removed from V and 6 bases from J, the gap between germline ends came to 10 bases.

This clonotype was observed many times. The CDR3 nucleotides read TGTGCCAGCAGCCCCAGGAGGGGGGAGCAGTACTTC. It codes for CASSPRRGEQYF. The V call is TRBV7-2, the J call TRBJ2-7; D may be TRBD1 or TRBD2 (6 bases each). Trimming left V 5 bases short and J 7 bases short, with 12 bases between. Germline CDR1 reads SGHTA; CDR2 reads FQGNSA. CDR3 length: 12 amino acids.

This clonotype has ten or more counts. The chain employs TRBV7-3 and TRBJ2-1; D is possibly TRBD2 (6 bases). Germline CDR1 reads SGHTA; CDR2 reads FQGTGA. V gave up 2 bases and J gave up 8 bases, with 13 bases separating them. The CDR3 loop spans 14 amino acids. The DNA for the CDR3 is TGTGCCAGCAGCTTATTAGCCGGGAGTGATGAGCAGTTCTTC. Translating gives CASSLLAGSDEQFF.

This clonotype was observed many times. The V call is TRBV29-1, the J call TRBJ2-5; D is unresolved. V was clipped by 4 bases and J by 5 bases, with 8 bases between them. CDR3 length: 11 residues. In germline, CDR1 is SQVTM, CDR2 ANQGSEA. The CDR3 DNA follows: TGCAGCGTTGTTCGGTCGGAGACCCAGTACTTC. It is translated as CSVVRSETQYF. Looking up the rest from reference TRBV29-1 and TRBJ2-5 gives the full variable domain: SAVISQKPSRDICQRGTSLTIQCQVDSQVTMMFWYRQQPGQSLTLIATANQGSEATYESGFVIDKFPISRPNLTFSTLTVSNMSPEDSSIYLCSVVRSETQYFGPGTRLLVL.